This T cell receptor (beta chain) was captured in a study of CD8 T cells in ankylosing spondylitis. The study's findings and limits: The disease-linked clones had a CD8+ phenotype and low blood frequencies. In ankylosing spondylitis patients, matched synovial fluid reportedly showed significant enrichment of disease-linked clones. Both synovial fluid and blood in reactive arthritis had previously been reported to carry some motif variants. Characteristic of ankylosing spondylitis blood, it appeared, was a TCR beta motif comprising 7 to 9 highly homologous variants.

With molecular barcodes, quantitative 5'-RACE was used to make the TCR beta libraries. MiXCR, run by TCRdb on the 5' RACE reads, gives a single entry per CDR3 protein. The repertoire holds about 220,000 distinct CDR3 sequences, with about 6.7% as singletons. Concerning this clonotype itself: Its antigen is not identified.

The source is a male donor with ankylosing spondylitis. The sample consisted of blood, either unsorted or a sorted T cell fraction (not recorded which).

CDR3 sequence (DNA): TGTGCCAGCAGTTACTCCGGACTAGCGGGAGCAGATACGCAGTATTTT. Its protein is CASSYSGLAGADTQYF. This sequence joins TRBV6-2 or TRBV6-3 and TRBJ2-3; 13 bases match TRBD2. Looked up from germline, CDR1 is MNHEY and CDR2 is SVGEGT. Losses at the gene ends were 0 bases for V and 4 bases for J; bases not matched to a gene: 1. CDR3 size: 16 residues.